This T cell receptor (beta chain) is from a study of cytomegalovirus exposure and HLA in healthy donors. Study-wide findings and caveats: Among the most significant clusters, several appeared linked to common viral pathogens in a later analysis.

With 60 Vbeta and 13 Jbeta primers, the PCR was carried out. This table comes from immunoSEQ multiplex PCR, and its TCRdb copy is limited to in-frame clones, with some not included. The data show over 130,000 clones, over 75% seen once. Comments on this clone: The antigen is undetermined.

V trimming: 5 bases; J trimming: 4 bases; junction bases outside the gene matches: 12. The germline V gene encodes CDR1 MDHEN and CDR2 SYDVKM. The CDR3 has 19 amino acids. Material: PBMCs. The origin of this receptor is a male donor in good health and CMV-seronegative. The gene calls are TRBV28 and TRBJ2-2, with 14 bases lining up with TRBD2. The CDR3 protein is CASSRAVTSGRALTGELFF. In DNA, the CDR3 is TGTGCCAGCAGTCGTGCGGTGACTAGCGGGAGGGCGCTCACCGGGGAGCTGTTTTTT. Together with reference TRBV28 and TRBJ2-2, the CDR3 gives the full variable domain: DVKVTQSSRYLVKRTGEKVFLECVQDMDHENMFWYRQDPGLGLRLIYFSYDVKMKEKGDIPEGYSVSREKKERFSLILESASTNQTSMYLCASSRAVTSGRALTGELFFGEGSRLTVL.